The clone carrying this T cell receptor beta chain was observed many times. Its antigen is undetermined. This sample was taken from a study of regulatory T cells in long-lasting Graves disease. General study results and limits: Favored usage of TRBV28, TRBJ1-2 and TRBJ2-5 was recorded in persistent disease. Whereas new patients shared about 980 public clonotypes, persistent patients shared more, at 2,741.

The TCR beta library used iRepertoire HTBI primers with Arm-PCR amplification of CDR3. TCRdb analysed the multiplex PCR reads with MiXCR anew, one entry per CDR3 protein. The repertoire consists of 200,000 to 250,000 distinct CDR3 sequences, with around 20% occurring once and the leading ten covering more than 20%. The time point denotes: newly diagnosed GD, antithyroid drugs for less than 3 months. RNA isolated from PBMCs was used to make the TCR library. Diagnosis followed American Thyroid Association guidelines for Graves' disease. This CDR3 region has 13 residues. Germline V gene data show CDR1 as SGHRS and CDR2 as YFSETQ. Trimming cost V 1 base and J 6 bases, with 9 bases left between them.

The sample here was peripheral blood mononuclear cells (PBMCs), taken at new diagnosis, from a patient treated with antithyroid drugs. V usage is TRBV5-1 and J usage is TRBJ2-3; weak D call: TRBD1 (6 bases). The receptor comes from a female donor with Graves disease. The CDR3 region is CASSLWGPDTQYF. The CDR3, as DNA: TGCGCCAGCAGCTTGTGGGGGCCGGATACGCAGTATTTT.